Below are 4 T cell receptor beta chains sequenced from a single sample in a study of T cell changes during pregnancy in multiple sclerosis. Assay: immunoSEQ multiplex PCR; the TCRdb copy retains only in-frame clones and omits some. The table has some 40,000 clones, 85% to 95% seen once. Sequencing input: peripheral blood. These receptors were collected from a female donor with multiple sclerosis, enrolled in a pregnancy study.

This clone was seen once. This chain connects TRBV6-6 to TRBJ2-3; TRBD2 matches at 7 bases. CDR1 MNHNY and CDR2 SVGAGI come from the germline V gene (reference sequence). J was trimmed by 2 bases and V by 8 bases; bases with no gene match: 7. CDR3 size: 14 residues. The chain's CDR3 is CASRDYRLTDTQYF. CDR3 nucleotides: TGTGCCAGCCGGGACTACCGACTCACAGATACGCAGTATTTT.

J is TRBJ2-7 and V is TRBV19, with 11 bases lining up with TRBD2. The germline V gene encodes CDR1 LNHDA and CDR2 SQIVND (reference sequence). Trimming removed 6 bases from V and 3 bases from J; junction bases left unmatched: 10. The CDR3 is 16 residues long. The CDR3 region has the DNA TGTGCCAGTAGCCCCGGGACTAGCGGTTGGGACTACGAGCAGTACTTC. This gives the protein CASSPGTSGWDYEQYF. Full variable domain (missing parts from reference TRBV19 and TRBJ2-7): DGGITQSPKYLFRKEGQNVTLSCEQNLNHDAMYWYRQDPGQGLRLIYYSQIVNDFQKGDIAEGYSVSREKKESFPLTVTSAQKNPTAFYLCASSPGTSGWDYEQYFGPGTRLTVT.

The V call is TRBV5-1, the J call TRBJ2-5, with a tentative D call TRBD2 (6 bases). The CDR3 spans 13 residues. The V end lost 6 bases, the J end lost 4 bases, and 13 bases lay between the germline ends. CDR1 is SGHRS, CDR2 YFSETQ, per germline. The CDR3 protein is CASNSGSTETQYF. CDR3 nucleotide sequence: TGCGCCAGCAATTCCGGGAGCACAGAGACCCAGTACTTC.

The V call is TRBV27, the J call TRBJ1-2, with TRBD1 as a possible D gene (6 bases). V was trimmed by 2 bases and J by 2 bases, leaving 9 bases between them. The CDR3 extends over 14 amino acids. Germline values: CDR1 MNHEY, CDR2 SMNVEV (reference sequence). In nucleotides, the CDR3 is TGTGCCAGCAGTTTAGAAGGGGGGAACTATGGCTACACCTTC. Translating it yields CASSLEGGNYGYTF.